Each of the 15 T cell receptor beta chains below was sequenced from the same sample in a study of T-cell memory formation after mild COVID-19. TCRdb re-analysed the 5' RACE reads in MiXCR, keeping a single row per CDR3 protein. The table includes 110,000 to 150,000 distinct CDR3 sequences, 14% detected once. The specimen was PBMCs or a T cell subset sorted from them (not recorded which). These TCRs come from an adult woman who had mild COVID-19 (a few samples of this study predate the infection). Cell type and time point are not known.

This clonotype was recorded a few times. This sequence joins TRBV7-9 and TRBJ2-6; D is tentatively TRBD1 or TRBD2 (7 bases each). This CDR3 has 16 residues. Trimming took off 8 bases at V and 0 bases at J, with 14 bases between the two ends. Germline lookup yields CDR1 SEHNR and CDR2 FQNEAQ (reference sequence). Here the CDR3 DNA reads TGTGCCAGCCCCAGGGGGGGTAGCTCTGGGGCCAACGTCCTGACTTTC. Its translation is CASPRGGSSGANVLTF.

This clonotype has a handful of counts. This chain uses TRBV29-1 with TRBJ2-1; 8 bases fit TRBD2. The CDR3 sequence is 12 residues long. The trim removed 5 bases at V and 8 bases at J, leaving 5 bases unmatched. Germline assignment: CDR1 SQVTM and CDR2 ANQGSEA. DNA of the CDR3: TGCAGCGTTAGCGGGAGTTTCGATGAGCAGTTCTTC. This encodes CSVSGSFDEQFF.

This chain uses TRBV29-1 with TRBJ2-7; 8 bases are shared with TRBD2. Losses at the gene ends were 6 bases for V and 0 bases for J; bases not matched to a gene: 7. CDR1 and CDR2 from the germline V gene are SQVTM and ANQGSEA. The CDR3 extends over 14 amino acids. In DNA form, the CDR3 reads TGCAGCGTGACGACTAGCGAGGGCTCCTACGAGCAGTACTTC. Protein: CSVTTSEGSYEQYF.

V is TRBV6-6 and J is TRBJ2-7; D is possibly TRBD2 (5 bases). V was clipped by 5 bases and J by 2 bases, with 10 bases between them. Germline V lookup: CDR1 MNHNY, CDR2 SVGAGI (reference sequence). The CDR3 sequence is 13 residues long. The DNA for the CDR3 is TGTGCCAGCAGTCTAAGCGGTACCTACGAGCAGTACTTC. Translating it yields CASSLSGTYEQYF.

V usage is TRBV20-1 and J usage is TRBJ2-7, with TRBD1 matching over 10 bases. Germline CDR1 and CDR2: DFQATT and SNEGSKA (reference sequence). The CDR3 runs 15 residues. Trimming took 7 bases from V and 2 from J; bases not matched to a gene: 11. The chain's CDR3 is CSVLPRTGGTYEQYF. The CDR3 bases are TGCAGTGTTCTACCACGGACAGGGGGGACCTACGAGCAGTACTTC.

CDR3 region: CASSLGQAAYNEQFF. Here the CDR3 DNA reads TGTGCCAGCAGCTTAGGACAGGCGGCCTACAATGAGCAGTTCTTC. The chain recombines TRBV5-5 with TRBJ2-1, with 7 bases aligning to TRBD1. Per germline, CDR1 SGHKS and CDR2 YYEKEE (reference sequence). CDR3 size: 15 residues. After removal of 2 bases from V and 2 bases from J, the junction contained 4 bases not matched to a gene.

The chain combines TRBV20-1 with TRBJ2-7; no clear D. Per the germline V gene, CDR1 is DFQATT and CDR2 is SNEGSKA (reference sequence). This CDR3 region has 10 residues. The V gene lost 3 bases and the J gene lost 7 bases, with 7 bases spanning the gap. CDR3 protein: CSASGWEQYF. The CDR3 region has the DNA TGCAGTGCTAGCGGTTGGGAGCAGTACTTC.

This clonotype was observed a handful of times. This chain joins TRBV5-6 and TRBJ2-3; D not resolved. Germline-derived CDR1 and CDR2 are SGHDT and YYEEEE. The length of the CDR3 is 15 residues. Trimming took 0 bases from V and 1 from J, leaving 9 bases between them. The CDR3 DNA reads TGTGCCAGCAGCTTGGAAGATGTTGGCACAGATACGCAGTATTTT. Translated: CASSLEDVGTDTQYF.

This clonotype turned up a few times. The gene calls are TRBV7-9 and TRBJ1-2; 7 bases align to TRBD1. From germline, CDR1 is SEHNR and CDR2 FQNEAQ (reference sequence). V shed 3 bases and J 6 bases; nucleotides not matched to a gene: 10. CDR3 length: 15 amino acids. The CDR3 region is CASSFPGTDRNGYTF. CDR3 DNA: TGTGCCAGCAGCTTCCCCGGGACAGACAGGAATGGCTACACCTTC.

This clonotype was counted at least ten times. J is TRBJ2-1 and V is TRBV5-1, with 10 positions matching TRBD1. Losses at the gene ends were 2 bases for V and 4 bases for J; bases not matched to a gene: 3. The CDR3 sequence is 15 residues long. Germline assignment: CDR1 SGHRS and CDR2 YFSETQ. CDR3 nucleotides: TGCGCCAGCAGCTTCCGGGACAGGGGTTACAATGAGCAGTTCTTC. This encodes CASSFRDRGYNEQFF.

The J gene is TRBJ1-6, the V gene TRBV2; the D gene is possibly TRBD1 (6 bases). CDR3 length: 12 residues. V lost 7 bases, J lost 7 bases, and 8 bases lay in between. Germline CDR1 and CDR2: SNHLY and FYNNEI. The CDR3 nucleotides are TGTGCCAGCATGAGGGGGAATTCACCCCTCCACTTT. Amino acid sequence: CASMRGNSPLHF.

This clonotype was seen repeatedly, ten times or more. The genes are TRBV12-3 or TRBV12-4 and TRBJ1-2; tentatively, D is TRBD1 (5 bases). The length of the CDR3 is 13 residues. V was shortened by 8 bases and J by 7 bases, with 17 bases between the two germline ends. CDR3 nucleotides: TGTGCCAGCCCCTCCCCGGGGGAGAGTGGCTACACCTTC. This codes for CASPSPGESGYTF.

This chain uses TRBV7-9 with TRBJ2-6; no firm D call. Deletions cut 1 base from V and 15 bases from J, with 19 bases between. Germline CDR1 SEHNR, CDR2 FQNEAQ (reference sequence). The CDR3 contains 15 residues. Written as DNA, the CDR3 is TGTGCCAGCAGCTTAGAAACTAATCCCCTGCGTAGCCTGACTTTC. Protein sequence: CASSLETNPLRSLTF.

A few counts support this clonotype. V is TRBV9 and J is TRBJ2-7; TRBD1 or TRBD2 may be the D gene (5 bases each). From germline, CDR1 is SGDLS and CDR2 YYNGEE. The CDR3 consists of 14 residues. V lost 0 bases and J lost 4, with 11 bases in between. In nucleotides, the CDR3 is TGTGCCAGCAGCGTAGCAGGGAGTTGGTACGAGCAGTACTTC. Residues: CASSVAGSWYEQYF.

This clonotype has a count of ten or more. The chain uses TRBV12-3 or TRBV12-4 and TRBJ2-5; D call uncertain. The CDR3 extends over 11 amino acids. Between the trimmed V and J ends, which lost 6 bases and 2 bases, there was a span of 4 bases. CDR3 sequence reads: CASSRQETQYF. The CDR3 DNA follows: TGTGCCAGCAGCCGTCAAGAGACCCAGTACTTC.